The present entry profiles one TCR beta chain with its context. Its antigen is undetermined. The V end lost 1 base, the J end lost 5 bases, and 6 bases lay between the germline ends. The germline V gene has CDR1 SGHDN and CDR2 FVKESK. This CDR3 is built from 12 residues. Stated treatment: roughly 19 received Ad26.COV2.S at low or high dose, single or two shots; 5 received placebo; per-sample allocation not given. Sampling was performed 63 days after the first vaccine or placebo injection. The data were taken from a study of Ad26.COV2.S vaccination and SARS-CoV-2 variants. Study-wide points: The study found higher spike-specific TCR breadth in vaccine than placebo recipients.

TCRdb's table, derived via immunoSEQ multiplex PCR, lists solely in-frame clones and lacks some. The sample shows a few hundred thousand clones, roughly 84% of them seen only once. The receptor was derived from a person aged 18-60 years who received the Ad26.COV2.S COVID-19 vaccine or a placebo. V gene TRBV14 combines with J gene TRBJ2-7; no clear D. The sample here was peripheral blood, taken in a trial of Ad26.COV2.S vaccine versus placebo. The CDR3 is CASSQARDEQYF. In nucleotides, the CDR3 is TGTGCCAGCAGCCAAGCTAGGGACGAGCAGTACTTC. The variable domain in full, with the rest retrieved from reference TRBV14 and TRBJ2-7, is EAGVTQFPSHSVIEKGQTVTLRCDPISGHDNLYWYRRVMGKEIKFLLHFVKESKQDESGMPNNRFLAERTGGTYSTLKVQPAELEDSGVYFCASSQARDEQYFGPGTRLTVT.